Following are 6 T cell receptor beta chains from one sample sequenced in a study of blood T cell repertoires in COVID-19. Sequencing was performed with immunoSEQ multiplex PCR; in TCRdb, only in-frame clones are kept and a portion is missing. The table shows a few hundred thousand clones, with roughly four fifths occurring only once. Sequencing was performed on PBMCs or T cells enriched from blood (not recorded which). These receptors came from a woman in her forties or fifties who had recovered from COVID-19.

This chain connects TRBV2 to TRBJ1-2; a possible D gene is TRBD1 (5 bases). Germline lookup yields CDR1 SNHLY and CDR2 FYNNEI. This CDR3 spans 13 amino acids. V was clipped by 6 bases and J by 7 bases, with 15 bases between them. The CDR3, as DNA: TGTGCCAGCAGCCCCACCGTAGGGGCTGGCTACACCTTC. Its protein product is CASSPTVGAGYTF.

V and J are TRBV7-3 and TRBJ2-1, with D hard to call. The V end lost 5 bases, the J end lost 6 bases, and 17 bases lay between the germline ends. The CDR3 spans 15 residues. CDR1 is SGHTA and CDR2 is FQGTGA in the germline V gene. In DNA form, the CDR3 reads TGTGCCAGCAGCCCTGGTGCTAGGCGTAGCAATGAGCAGTTCTTC. Protein sequence: CASSPGARRSNEQFF. The full variable domain, its missing parts supplied by reference TRBV7-3 and TRBJ2-1, is GAGVSQTPSNKVTEKGKYVELRCDPISGHTALYWYRQSLGQGPEFLIYFQGTGAADDSGLPNDRFFAVRPEGSVSTLKIQRTERGDSAVYLCASSPGARRSNEQFFGPGTRLTVL.

The chain is built from TRBV7-9 and TRBJ2-1; D is possibly TRBD2 (6 bases). The CDR3 length is 15 residues. V shed 5 bases and J shed 2 bases, with 13 bases lying between them. Germline V gene sequence: CDR1 SEHNR, CDR2 FQNEAQ (reference sequence). CDR3 loop: CASSNWTGAYNEQFF. CDR3 nucleotide sequence: TGTGCCAGCAGCAATTGGACGGGGGCCTACAATGAGCAGTTCTTC.

This rearrangement joins TRBV6-5 to TRBJ2-7; 8 bases line up with TRBD2. Germline loops: CDR1 MNHEY, CDR2 SVGAGI. Trimming took 6 bases from V and 11 from J; bases not matched to a gene: 15. The CDR3 has 14 residues. CDR3 protein: CASRVSRRGAMEYF. Written as DNA, the CDR3 is TGTGCCAGCAGAGTCTCCCGGCGGGGGGCGATGGAGTACTTC.

The rearrangement uses TRBV6-2 or TRBV6-3 and TRBJ1-5; D may be TRBD1 (5 bases). The CDR3 has 16 amino acids. The V and J ends lost 5 bases and 2 bases respectively, with 16 bases between them. Germline V gene sequence: CDR1 MNHEY, CDR2 SVGEGT. The CDR3 bases are TGTGCCAGCAGTCAACCCAGCGGGGCGCGCAATCAGCCCCAGCATTTT. It specifies CASSQPSGARNQPQHF.

In this sample, this clone turned up a few times. The rearrangement joins TRBV5-1 to TRBJ1-5; perhaps TRBD1 as D (5 bases). The length of the CDR3 is 14 residues. V lost 5 bases to trimming and J lost 2 bases, with 11 bases between them. Germline V lookup: CDR1 SGHRS, CDR2 YFSETQ. CDR3 region: CASSPDSGNQPQHF. The CDR3 nucleotides read TGCGCCAGCAGTCCTGACAGCGGCAATCAGCCCCAGCATTTT.